These 8 T cell receptor beta chains originate from one sample sequenced in a study of beta chain features in type 1 diabetes. TCRB transcripts that were expressed got sequenced, as all of the isolated RNA had been reverse transcribed. Only in-frame clones appear in the TCRdb table, and some are missing; sequencing was by immunoSEQ multiplex PCR. The sample consists of hundreds of thousands of clones, 15% to 17% of them appearing once. The sequencing sample was made of naive CD4+ T cells from blood. Source of these receptors: a man younger than 35 in good health.

The chain carries TRBV6-5 and TRBJ2-3; possibly TRBD1 or TRBD2 for D (7 bases each). The CDR3 contains 15 residues. Germline V CDR1 and CDR2: MNHEY, SVGAGI. V lost 11 bases, J lost 1 base, and 19 bases lay in between. CDR3 protein: CASGTGRGRTDTQYF. Here the CDR3 DNA reads TGTGCCTCCGGAACGGGGAGGGGGCGCACAGATACGCAGTATTTT.

V gene TRBV7-2 combines with J gene TRBJ2-5; 7 bases agree with TRBD2. The CDR3 spans 15 residues. Germline V gene data show CDR1 as SGHTA and CDR2 as FQGNSA. V gave up 5 bases and J gave up 0 bases; unmatched junction bases: 6. The CDR3, as DNA: TGTGCCAGCAGCGCCCTAGGACTAGACCAAGAGACCCAGTACTTC. This translates into CASSALGLDQETQYF.

This clone was detected a few times. The J gene is TRBJ1-1, the V gene TRBV7-2; 7 bases line up with TRBD1. Trimming took 3 bases from V and 4 from J; bases not matched to a gene: 2. CDR3 length: 13 residues. The germline V gene has CDR1 SGHTA and CDR2 FQGNSA. The CDR3: CASSLTGTTEAFF. CDR3 DNA sequence: TGTGCCAGCAGCTTGACAGGGACCACTGAAGCTTTCTTT.

As to this clone: The same CDR3 can be traced to other DNA sequences in this sample. The chain joins TRBV2 to TRBJ2-2; 10 positions match TRBD1. The CDR3 has 15 amino acids. Germline V lookup: CDR1 SNHLY, CDR2 FYNNEI. The junction had 1 base not matched to a gene; V was cut back by 6 bases and J by 0 bases. The CDR3 DNA follows: TGTGCCAGCAGCGGACAGGGGGCGAACACCGGGGAGCTGTTTTTT. It is translated as CASSGQGANTGELFF.

The CDR3 loop reads CASTWGVEYTEAFF. The CDR3, as DNA: TGTGCCAGCACCTGGGGGGTTGAGTATACTGAAGCTTTCTTT. The rearrangement uses TRBV11-1 and TRBJ1-1; TRBD1 is a possible D gene (5 bases). Per the germline V gene, CDR1 is SGHAT and CDR2 is FQDESV (reference sequence). The CDR3 contains 14 residues. Trimming took 7 bases from V and 5 from J, leaving 17 bases between them.

Only a few counts were recorded for this clone. Other nucleotide sequences in the sample specify the same CDR3. The rearrangement links TRBV9 to TRBJ2-7, with TRBD1 matching 10 bases. Per the germline V gene, CDR1 is SGDLS and CDR2 is YYNGEE. V trimming: 2 bases; J trimming: 2 bases; junction bases outside the gene matches: 1. The CDR3 loop spans 14 amino acids. The CDR3 reads CASSVGTGAYEQYF. The CDR3 DNA sequence: TGTGCCAGCAGCGTGGGGACAGGGGCCTACGAGCAGTACTTC.

There are a few counts of this clone. The CDR3 is CASSRTEQSNYGYTF. CDR3 nucleotides: TGCGCCAGCAGTCGCACAGAGCAATCTAACTATGGCTACACCTTC. This sequence joins TRBV23-1 and TRBJ1-2, with D unclear. TRBV23-1 is marked as an open reading frame, function uncertain. V was trimmed by 4 bases and J by 0 bases, leaving 12 bases between them. The CDR3 contains 15 residues.

The V call is TRBV4-1, the J call TRBJ2-7; TRBD2 matches at 7 bases. The ends lost 1 base at V and 1 base at J; junction bases unmatched: 1. Germline lookup yields CDR1 MGHRA and CDR2 YSYEKL. The CDR3 totals 14 residues. Here the CDR3 reads CASSQVGGSYEQYF. CDR3 bases: TGCGCCAGCAGCCAAGTGGGGGGGTCCTACGAGCAGTACTTC.